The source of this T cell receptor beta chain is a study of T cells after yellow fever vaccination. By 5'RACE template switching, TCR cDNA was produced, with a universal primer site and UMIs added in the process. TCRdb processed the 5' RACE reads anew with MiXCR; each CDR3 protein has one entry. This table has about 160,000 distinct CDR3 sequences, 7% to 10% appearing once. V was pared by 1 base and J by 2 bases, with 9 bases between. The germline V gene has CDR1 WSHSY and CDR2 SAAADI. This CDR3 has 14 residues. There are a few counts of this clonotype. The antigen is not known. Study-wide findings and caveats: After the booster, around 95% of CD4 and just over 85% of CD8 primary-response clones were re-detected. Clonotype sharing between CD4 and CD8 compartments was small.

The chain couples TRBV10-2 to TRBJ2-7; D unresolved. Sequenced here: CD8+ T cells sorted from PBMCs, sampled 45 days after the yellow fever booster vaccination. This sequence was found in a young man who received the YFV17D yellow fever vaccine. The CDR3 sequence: CASSEYQATYEQYF. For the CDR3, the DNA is TGCGCCAGCAGTGAGTATCAGGCCACCTACGAGCAGTACTTC.